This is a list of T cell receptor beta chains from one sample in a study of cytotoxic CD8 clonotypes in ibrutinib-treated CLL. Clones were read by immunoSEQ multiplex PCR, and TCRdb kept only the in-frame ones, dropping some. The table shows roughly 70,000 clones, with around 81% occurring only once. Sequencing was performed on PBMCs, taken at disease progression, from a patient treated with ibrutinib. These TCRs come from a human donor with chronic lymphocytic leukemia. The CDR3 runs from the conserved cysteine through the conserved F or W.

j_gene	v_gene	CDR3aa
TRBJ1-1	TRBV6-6	CASSYRGRGPEAFF
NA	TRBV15	CATSRERTGDYEQYF
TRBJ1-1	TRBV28	CASRPGRSTEAFF
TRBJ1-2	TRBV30	CAWSVFFGTNYGYTF
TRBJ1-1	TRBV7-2	CASSLHSGYTEAFF
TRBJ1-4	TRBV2	CASVVNGALPEFF
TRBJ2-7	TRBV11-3	CASSLDGGDNEQYF
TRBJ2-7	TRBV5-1	CASSFRQGLYEQYF
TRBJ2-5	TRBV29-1	CSNAAAGETQYF
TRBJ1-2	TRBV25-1	CALWEGRNYGYTF
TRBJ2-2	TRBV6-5	CASSYGTAWTGELFF
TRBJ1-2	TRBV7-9	CASSPESHRTVPNYGYTF
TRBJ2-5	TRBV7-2	CASSLYQGSQETQYF
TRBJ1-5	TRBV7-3	CASSAKRQGWMGNQPQHF
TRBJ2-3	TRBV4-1	CASSQVAREKTDTQYF
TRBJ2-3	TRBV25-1	CASSDHSTDTQYF
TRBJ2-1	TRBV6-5	CASSYFLALHNEQFF
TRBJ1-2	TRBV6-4	CASSPQQGAGYGYTF
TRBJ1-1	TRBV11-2	CASSPYANTEAFF
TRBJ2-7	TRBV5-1	CASSLAGDTLYEQYF
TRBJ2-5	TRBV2	CASSGRLVGQETQYF
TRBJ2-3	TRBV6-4	CASSDSAAPSDTQYF
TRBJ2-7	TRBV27	CASSPRQPFSYEQYF